The next 10 T cell receptor beta chains were all read from a single sample in a study of a mutant IDH1 vaccine in newly diagnosed glioma. Sequencing used immunoSEQ multiplex PCR; TCRdb keeps in-frame clones, though not all of them. The table has 75,000 to 95,000 clones, nearly 90% seen once. Time point given: week 47, end of study. Vaccination comprised doses that each held 300 ug of mutant IDH1 20-mer peptide, plus topical imiquimod. These TCRs' antigens remain unknown. The sample consisted of PBMCs, taken from a glioma patient whose treatment included an IDH1 peptide vaccine. Every receptor here comes from a woman aged 50 to 65 with glioma.

This clone was counted a few times. The junction departs from the called germline gene at one end, perhaps through a read error. The chain joins TRBV7-9 to TRBJ1-1; 7 bases match TRBD1. This CDR3 is built from 14 residues. Germline-derived CDR1 and CDR2 are SEHNR and FQNEAQ (reference sequence). Here the CDR3 reads CASTLGGASTEAFF. CDR3 nucleotides: TGTGCCAGCACCTTAGGGGGCGCTTCGACTGAAGCTTTCTTT.

The CDR3 protein is CASTVRDGYEQYF. The CDR3 DNA sequence: TGCGCCAGCACCGTAAGGGACGGCTACGAGCAGTACTTC. The chain joins TRBV5-1 to TRBJ2-7; D may be TRBD1 or TRBD2 (5 bases each). This CDR3 region has 13 residues. Per germline, CDR1 SGHRS and CDR2 YFSETQ. Deletions cut 6 bases from V and 3 bases from J, with 13 bases between.

The chain links TRBV7-2 to TRBJ2-4; TRBD2 aligns across 8 bases. The J segment lost 9 bases and the V segment lost 0 bases, leaving 7 bases of the junction unmatched. This CDR3 is built from 15 residues. Germline V gives CDR1 SGHTA, CDR2 FQGNSA. The CDR3 sequence: CASSLALAGVLIQYF. For the CDR3, the DNA is TGTGCCAGCAGCTTAGCGCTAGCGGGTGTGCTCATTCAGTACTTC.

This clone has only one observation. This chain joins TRBV5-1 and TRBJ2-5, with D hard to call. The CDR3 contains 15 residues. With 1 base removed from V and 1 base from J, the gap between germline ends came to 11 bases. Germline values: CDR1 SGHRS, CDR2 YFSETQ. The CDR3 nucleotides are TGCGCCAGCAGCTTGAGCTCAGGAGTCCAAGAGACCCAGTACTTC. The encoded protein is CASSLSSGVQETQYF.

V is TRBV4-1 and J is TRBJ2-7; D may be TRBD1 (6 bases). CDR3 length: 16 amino acids. Germline CDR1 MGHRA, CDR2 YSYEKL. V was clipped by 1 base and J by 1 base, with 14 bases between them. Written as DNA, the CDR3 is TGCGCCAGCAGCCAAGGTCAGGGGCTCCCTTCCTACGAGCAGTACTTC. Its protein is CASSQGQGLPSYEQYF.

The V gene is TRBV5-1, the J gene TRBJ2-5; D may correspond to TRBD1 or TRBD2 (5 bases each). Germline CDR1 and CDR2: SGHRS and YFSETQ. Trimming removed 0 bases from V and 4 bases from J, with 16 bases in between. The CDR3 consists of 16 residues. CDR3 in amino acids: CASSLAPPARGETQYF. In DNA form, the CDR3 reads TGCGCCAGCAGCTTGGCCCCCCCAGCGAGGGGAGAGACCCAGTACTTC. The full variable domain, in which reference TRBV5-1 and TRBJ2-5 provide the parts outside the CDR3, is KAGVTQTPRYLIKTRGQQVTLSCSPISGHRSVSWYQQTPGQGLQFLFEYFSETQRNKGNFPGRFSGRQFSNSRSEMNVSTLELGDSALYLCASSLAPPARGETQYFGPGTRLLVL.

The chain employs TRBV15 and TRBJ1-4, with D tentatively TRBD1 (6 bases). V was trimmed by 1 base and J by 8 bases, leaving 11 bases between them. Germline values: CDR1 LNHNV, CDR2 YYDKDF (reference sequence). The CDR3 covers 14 residues. This CDR3 is CATSRGGGGEKLFF. CDR3 DNA sequence: TGTGCCACCAGCAGAGGAGGAGGGGGAGAAAAACTGTTTTTT.

This chain links TRBV19 with TRBJ2-7, with a possible D match to TRBD2 (7 bases). The CDR3 length is 15 residues. V lost 5 bases and J lost 1, with 15 bases in between. Germline V gene sequence: CDR1 LNHDA, CDR2 SQIVND (reference sequence). The CDR3 coding sequence is TGTGCCAGTAGTCTCGAGAGGGGGGGATCCTACGAGCAGTACTTC. As protein: CASSLERGGSYEQYF.

This clone showed up just once. The chain links TRBV7-9 to TRBJ2-3, with 10 bases that match TRBD2. In germline, CDR1 is SEHNR, CDR2 FQNEAQ (reference sequence). This CDR3 has 16 residues. After removal of 1 base from V and 4 bases from J, the junction contained 5 bases not matched to a gene. The CDR3 DNA follows: TGTGCCAGCAGCTTAGGAGCCCTAGCGGGAGCAGATACGCAGTATTTT. This sequence encodes CASSLGALAGADTQYF.

The chain joins TRBV7-9 to TRBJ2-2, with D unclear. The V gene's germline CDR1 is SEHNR and CDR2 FQNEAQ (reference sequence). This CDR3 has 12 amino acids. Trimming left V 4 bases short and J 5 bases short, with 5 bases between. The CDR3 sequence: CASSSTTGELFF. CDR3 DNA sequence: TGTGCCAGCAGCTCGACGACCGGGGAGCTGTTTTTT.